This TCR beta chain was sequenced for a study of T cell clonality in common variable immunodeficiency. Study results and limitations: Repertoire-complication correlations in CVID were limited by patient heterogeneity. Common variable immunodeficiency TCR beta sequences reportedly had fewer deletions and N-nucleotide insertions.

This clone was counted ten times or more. What it binds is unknown. Read data end 3 residues before the CDR3 end; the end is taken from the germline J gene. The V end lost 1 base, the J end lost 5 bases, and 13 bases lay between the germline ends. This CDR3 comprises 15 residues. CDR1 and CDR2 (germline): SGHNT, YYREEE (reference sequence). Equal genomic DNA amounts from CVID and control samples were sequenced. The data were produced by immunoSEQ multiplex PCR, yet TCRdb's version contains in-frame clones alone and is incomplete. The sample is made up of tens of thousands of clones, none counted only once. Patients and controls were mostly of Caucasian heritage.

The gene calls are TRBV5-4 and TRBJ2-1, with no clear D. The sequence was obtained from a person aged 18-69 years in good health. Material: peripheral blood mononuclear cells. CDR3 DNA, as far as it was read: TGTGCCAGCAGCTTGTTTGGTGCAGGAAACAATGAG. Translation: CASSLFGAGNNE. The CDR3 in its entirety is CASSLFGAGNNEQFF.